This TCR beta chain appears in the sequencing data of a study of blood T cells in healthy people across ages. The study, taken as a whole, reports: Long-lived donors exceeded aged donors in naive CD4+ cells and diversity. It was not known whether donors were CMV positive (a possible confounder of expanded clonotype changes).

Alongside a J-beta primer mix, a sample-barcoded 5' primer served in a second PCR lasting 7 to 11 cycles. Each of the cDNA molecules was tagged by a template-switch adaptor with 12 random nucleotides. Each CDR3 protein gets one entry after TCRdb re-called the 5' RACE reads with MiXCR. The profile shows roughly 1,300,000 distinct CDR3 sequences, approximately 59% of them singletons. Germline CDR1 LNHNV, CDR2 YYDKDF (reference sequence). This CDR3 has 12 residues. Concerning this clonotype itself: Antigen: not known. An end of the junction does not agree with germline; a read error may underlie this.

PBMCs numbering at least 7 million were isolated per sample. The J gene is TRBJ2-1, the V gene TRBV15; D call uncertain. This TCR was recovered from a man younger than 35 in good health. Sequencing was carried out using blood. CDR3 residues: CATSPEDGERFF. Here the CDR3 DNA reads TGTGCCACCAGCCCGGAAGACGGTGAGCGGTTCTTC.